This T cell receptor (beta chain) came from a study of CD4 T cells in relation to SARS-CoV-2 and coronaviruses. Overall study: No peptide or an HIV-1 Nef peptide pool served as negative control. Study-wide findings and caveats: SARS-CoV-2-driven expansion was significantly weaker in crossreactive than monoreactive clones.

Data came from immunoSEQ multiplex PCR; TCRdb stores just in-frame clones and leaves some out. Of tens of thousands of clones detected, roughly 72% appear once; the ten largest clones hold roughly 16%. The unexposed donors gave CD4+ T cells in about 2010-2019, prior to COVID-19. The cells were cultured for under 13 days before CD4+ T cells were isolated. Unexposed-donor CD4+ T cells were probed with SARS-CoV-2 S/N and four cold-coronavirus spikes, cells permitting. V was pared by 5 bases and J by 9 bases, with 11 bases between. There are 12 residues in the CDR3. Germline lookup yields CDR1 MNHNY and CDR2 SVGAGI (reference sequence). On this clone itself: The antigen is unknown.

The chain joins TRBV6-6 to TRBJ1-5, with D perhaps matching TRBD1 (5 bases). The sample taken for sequencing was CD4+ T cells from PBMCs, cultured in vitro. This clonotype was obtained from a human donor in good health. The CDR3: CASSQGGGPQHF. CDR3 bases: TGTGCCAGCAGTCAGGGTGGGGGGCCCCAGCATTTT.